Given below is one T cell receptor beta chain in context. Its antigen is not identified. The treatment is: 10-day PBMC culture with coronavirus spike peptide pools or control peptides (ViraFEST assay). V was shortened by 1 base and J by 0 bases, with 4 bases between the two germline ends. The CDR3 length is 13 residues. Germline V gene data show CDR1 as SGHTA and CDR2 as FQGNSA. The data derive from a study of vaccination and CD4 T cells after COVID-19. Cultured CD4+ T-cell DNA underwent Oncomine TCR Beta short-read sequencing. TCRdb analysed the PCR reads with MiXCR anew, one entry per CDR3 protein. There are some 20,000 distinct CDR3 sequences in the sample; roughly 40% occur only once, and around 2.9% lies in the top ten.

Sequences were derived from CD4+ T cells from blood, cultured in vitro, sampled after SARS-CoV-2 vaccination. The TCR sequence derives from a human donor who had recovered from COVID-19. This chain links TRBV7-2 with TRBJ2-7; no definite D call. For the CDR3, the DNA is TGTGCCAGCAGCTTAGAATTCTCCTACGAGCAGTACTTC. Encoded protein: CASSLEFSYEQYF. The complete variable domain, with remaining parts taken from reference TRBV7-2 and TRBJ2-7, reads GAGVSQSPSNKVTEKGKDVELRCDPISGHTALYWYRQSLGQGLEFLIYFQGNSAPDKSGLPSDRFSAERTGGSVSTLTIQRTQQEDSAVYLCASSLEFSYEQYFGPGTRLTVT.